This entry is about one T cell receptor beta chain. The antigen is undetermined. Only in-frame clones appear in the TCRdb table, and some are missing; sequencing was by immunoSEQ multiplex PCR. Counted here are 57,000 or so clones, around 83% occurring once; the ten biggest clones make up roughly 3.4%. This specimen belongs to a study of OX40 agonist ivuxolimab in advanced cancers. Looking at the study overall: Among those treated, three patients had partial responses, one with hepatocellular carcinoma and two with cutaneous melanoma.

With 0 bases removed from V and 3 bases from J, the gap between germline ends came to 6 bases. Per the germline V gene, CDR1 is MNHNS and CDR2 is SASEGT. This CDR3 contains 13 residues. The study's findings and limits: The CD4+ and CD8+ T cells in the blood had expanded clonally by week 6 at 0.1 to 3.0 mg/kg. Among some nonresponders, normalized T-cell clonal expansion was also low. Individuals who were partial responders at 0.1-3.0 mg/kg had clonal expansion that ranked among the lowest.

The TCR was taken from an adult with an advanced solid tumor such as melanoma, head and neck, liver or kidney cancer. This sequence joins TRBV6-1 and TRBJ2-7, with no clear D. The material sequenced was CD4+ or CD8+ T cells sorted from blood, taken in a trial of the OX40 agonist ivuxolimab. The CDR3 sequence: CASSEAAFYEQYF. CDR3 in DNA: TGTGCCAGCAGTGAAGCAGCATTCTACGAGCAGTACTTC.